This TCR beta chain is drawn from a study of T cells in Graves' hyperthyroidism and ophthalmopathy. This clonotype was counted many times. If no ophthalmopathy progression occurred within 18 months, Graves' hyperthyroidism was stable. Subjects aged 18 to 65 presented with newly diagnosed hyperthyroidism of less than 2 months' duration. Using around 10 ml of fresh peripheral blood, PBMCs were prepared. The germline CDR1 and CDR2 sequences are MNHEY and SMNVEV (reference sequence). Trimming took 1 base from V and 2 from J; bases not matched to a gene: 7. This CDR3 is built from 16 residues. Researchers took RNA transcripts and amplified the TCR beta CDR3 regions from them. TCR CDR3 regions were first amplified by RT-PCR with HTBI primers. In TCRdb, the multiplex PCR reads were re-called with MiXCR into one record per CDR3 protein. The sample has a few hundred thousand distinct CDR3 sequences, about 16% seen once.

The chain links TRBV27 to TRBJ2-5, with TRBD2 identical over 7 bases. This clonotype was obtained from a man aged 40-49 years with Graves' hyperthyroidism. The source material was blood. The CDR3 nucleotides are TGTGCCAGCAGTTTATTTCGGGGGGAAGAGCAAGAGACCCAGTACTTC. Translation: CASSLFRGEEQETQYF.